Following are 21 T cell receptor beta chains from one sample sequenced in a study of T-cell reconstitution after alpha-beta-depleted transplantation in children. Preparation of the TCRbeta library used unique molecular identifiers. TCRdb ran MiXCR on the PCR reads and lists one entry per CDR3 protein. The repertoire holds approximately 590,000 distinct CDR3 sequences, with more than 9% as singletons. The sequences come from PBMCs from the stem cell graft donor, collected from the stem cell graft. Receptor source: a human donor who donated a stem cell graft to a child with acute myeloid leukemia.

Many counts were recorded for this clonotype. The chain joins TRBV6-2 or TRBV6-3 to TRBJ1-5; D not certain. CDR3 size: 15 residues. CDR1 and CDR2 (germline): MNHEY, SVGEGT. Trimming removed 2 bases from V and 0 bases from J, with 8 bases in between. The CDR3 DNA sequence: TGTGCCAGCAGTTACCCGGACGATAGCAATCAGCCCCAGCATTTT. It specifies CASSYPDDSNQPQHF.

This clonotype has ten or more counts. An end of the junction does not agree with germline; a read error may underlie this. The genes are TRBV20-1 and TRBJ2-7; 8 nucleotides match TRBD2. The CDR3 has 15 residues. CDR1 and CDR2 from the germline V gene are DFQATT and SNEGSKA (reference sequence). CDR3 bases: TGCAGTGCTAGAAGACTAGCGCCGAACCCCTACAAGCAGTACTTC. Its protein product is CSARRLAPNPYKQYF.

In its sample, this clonotype was seen a few times. V usage is TRBV6-1 and J usage is TRBJ1-6; 7 bases are shared with TRBD1. There are 13 residues in the CDR3. The junction had 8 bases not matched to a gene; V was cut back by 8 bases and J by 10 bases. Germline CDR1 MNHNS, CDR2 SASEGT. CDR3 nucleotide sequence: TGTGCCAGCTCACAGGGGCAATACTCACCCCTCCACTTT. Translated, it gives CASSQGQYSPLHF.

The chain couples TRBV28 to TRBJ1-2, with 7 bases fitting TRBD1. This CDR3 spans 14 amino acids. Per the germline V gene, CDR1 is MDHEN and CDR2 is SYDVKM. Trimming at V came to 6 bases and at J to 4 bases, leaving 8 bases not matched to a gene. In nucleotides, the CDR3 is TGTGCCAGCAGGGATAGGGGGCCTCTCTATGGCTACACCTTC. The encoded protein is CASRDRGPLYGYTF.

This clonotype was seen many times. V and J are TRBV20-1 and TRBJ1-6; TRBD1 is a possible D gene (6 bases). Trimming cost V 0 bases and J 0 bases, with 12 bases left between them. This CDR3 contains 17 residues. Looked up from germline, CDR1 is DFQATT and CDR2 is SNEGSKA (reference sequence). The CDR3 sequence is CSARDLDRSSYNSPLHF. DNA of the CDR3: TGCAGTGCTAGAGATTTAGACAGGAGCTCCTATAATTCACCCCTCCACTTT.

Comments on this clonotype: A much more abundant neighbour one base away suggests this may be a read error. Here the CDR3 reads CSSSPDRGNNYGYTF. DNA for the CDR3: TGTTCCAGCAGCCCTGACAGGGGAAATAACTATGGCTACACCTTC. V and J are TRBV7-8 and TRBJ1-2, with 8 nucleotides matching TRBD1. CDR3 length: 15 amino acids. Germline lookup yields CDR1 SGHVS and CDR2 FQNEAQ.

There are many counts of this clonotype. The rearrangement uses TRBV7-3 and TRBJ2-3, with TRBD2 matching over 9 bases. There are 15 residues in the CDR3. With V trimmed by 4 bases and J by 5 bases, 7 bases remained unmatched. Germline CDR1 reads SGHTA; CDR2 reads FQGTGA. CDR3 loop: CASSSWTSEGDTQYF. The CDR3 nucleotides are TGTGCCAGCAGCTCCTGGACTAGCGAGGGAGATACGCAGTATTTT.

This clonotype has a count of ten or more. This sequence joins TRBV4-3 and TRBJ2-3; TRBD2 agrees at 9 bases. This CDR3 comprises 15 residues. V lost 1 base and J lost 2; bases outside the gene matches: 1. The V gene's germline CDR1 is LGHNA and CDR2 YSLEER. The chain's CDR3 is CASSQGLAATDTQYF. For the CDR3, the DNA is TGCGCCAGCAGCCAAGGACTAGCGGCCACAGATACGCAGTATTTT.

This clonotype was seen more than once but under ten times. The chain is built from TRBV20-1 and TRBJ1-5; D not resolved. CDR1 DFQATT and CDR2 SNEGSKA come from the germline V gene (reference sequence). V shed 6 bases and J shed 6 bases, with 18 bases lying between them. The CDR3 runs to 14 residues. This CDR3 reads CSATIHTVGQPQHF. The CDR3 nucleotides are TGCAGTGCCACGATACACACAGTAGGTCAGCCCCAGCATTTT.

In this sample, this clonotype turned up a few times. The rearrangement links TRBV20-1 to TRBJ2-7; TRBD2 is a possible D gene (5 bases). V dropped 1 base and J dropped 0 bases, with 10 bases sitting between them. The CDR3 is 14 amino acids. In germline, CDR1 is DFQATT, CDR2 SNEGSKA (reference sequence). The CDR3 DNA is TGCAGTGCTAGAGGACTACTTAGCTCCTACGAGCAGTACTTC. It encodes CSARGLLSSYEQYF.

The rearrangement links TRBV7-8 to TRBJ2-3, with D unresolved. V lost 5 bases and J lost 8, with 11 bases in between. The CDR3 runs to 12 residues. Germline V gene data show CDR1 as SGHVS and CDR2 as FQNEAQ. The CDR3 loop reads CASSQEWGTQYF. In DNA form, the CDR3 reads TGTGCCAGCAGCCAGGAGTGGGGTACGCAGTATTTT.

This clonotype has a count of ten or more. The gene calls are TRBV7-2 and TRBJ2-3; the D is unclear. This CDR3 is built from 13 residues. Trimming shortened V by 7 bases and J by 1 base, and 9 bases separated the two germline ends. Germline loops: CDR1 SGHTA, CDR2 FQGNSA. This CDR3 is CASKIGRTDTQYF. The CDR3 DNA follows: TGTGCCAGCAAAATAGGGCGCACAGATACGCAGTATTTT.

The gene calls are TRBV11-2 and TRBJ2-2; maybe TRBD2 (5 bases). V dropped 7 bases and J dropped 4 bases, with 13 bases sitting between them. The CDR3 is made up of 14 amino acids. CDR1 is SGHAT, CDR2 FQNNGV, per germline. CDR3 amino acids: CASKWGVGTGELFF. The CDR3 nucleotides are TGTGCCAGCAAATGGGGAGTCGGCACCGGGGAGCTGTTTTTT. The full variable domain, with the rest looked up from reference TRBV11-2 and TRBJ2-2, is EAGVAQSPRYKIIEKRQSVAFWCNPISGHATLYWYQQILGQGPKLLIQFQNNGVVDDSQLPKDRFSAERLKGVDSTLKIQPAKLEDSAVYLCASKWGVGTGELFFGEGSRLTVL.

This clonotype showed up many times. The chain employs TRBV12-3 or TRBV12-4 and TRBJ1-2; maybe TRBD1 (6 bases). The V end was cut by 3 bases, the J end by 3 bases, with 14 bases between. The CDR3 has 15 amino acids. The CDR3 loop is CASSFGGAGDYGYTF. The CDR3 region has the DNA TGTGCCAGCAGTTTCGGGGGGGCTGGTGACTATGGCTACACCTTC.

Ten or more counts support this clonotype. The V gene is TRBV7-2, the J gene TRBJ2-5; D remains ambiguous. Germline V gene lookup returns CDR1 SGHTA and CDR2 FQGNSA. V was clipped by 1 base and J by 5 bases, with 14 bases between them. The CDR3 covers 15 residues. CDR3: CASSLDRFPKETQYF. The CDR3 DNA reads as TGTGCCAGCAGCTTAGATCGCTTCCCCAAGGAGACCCAGTACTTC.

This clonotype has at least ten counts. This chain connects TRBV12-3 or TRBV12-4 to TRBJ2-7; D not certain. The length of the CDR3 is 14 residues. Trimming took 3 bases from V and 2 from J, leaving 11 bases between them. CDR3 DNA: TGTGCCAGCAGTTTTGGGCAGTTAACCTACGAGCAGTACTTC. Its protein is CASSFGQLTYEQYF.

This clonotype has just a few counts. The CDR3 region is CASSSTGGTETQYF. CDR3 in DNA: TGTGCCAGCAGTTCGACAGGGGGCACGGAGACCCAGTACTTC. J is TRBJ2-5 and V is TRBV28; 10 bases line up with TRBD1. Germline values: CDR1 MDHEN, CDR2 SYDVKM. After removal of 4 bases from V and 5 bases from J, the junction contained 4 bases not matched to a gene. The CDR3 consists of 14 residues.

The CDR3 region has the DNA TGTGCCAGCAGCTTAGGAGCGGGAGCTGAGGAGCAGTACTTC. Amino acid sequence: CASSLGAGAEEQYF. The rearrangement joins TRBV5-5 to TRBJ2-7, with 8 positions matching TRBD2. Per the germline V gene, CDR1 is SGHKS and CDR2 is YYEKEE (reference sequence). V lost 2 bases to trimming and J lost 7 bases; unmatched junction nucleotides: 8. The CDR3 runs to 14 residues.

This clonotype came up many times. The DNA of the CDR3 is TGCAGTGCTAGCCAGGGAGTGGACGAGCAGTACTTC. It is translated as CSASQGVDEQYF. This sequence joins TRBV20-1 and TRBJ2-7; D assignment may be TRBD1 or TRBD2 (5 bases each). Trimming removed 3 bases from V and 5 bases from J, with 11 bases in between. The CDR3 runs to 12 residues. Germline V gives CDR1 DFQATT, CDR2 SNEGSKA (reference sequence).

The sample holds a few counts of this clonotype. The chain uses TRBV18 and TRBJ2-7; D is ambiguous. Germline V gives CDR1 KGHSH, CDR2 LQKENI. This CDR3 has 13 amino acids. The V and J ends lost 1 base and 7 bases respectively, with 11 bases between them. This CDR3 is CASSPRTVREQYF. DNA for the CDR3: TGTGCCAGCTCACCACGTACTGTTCGGGAGCAGTACTTC.

The rearrangement links TRBV20-1 to TRBJ1-5, with TRBD1 matching over 7 bases. Germline assignment: CDR1 DFQATT and CDR2 SNEGSKA (reference sequence). Trimming at V came to 6 bases and at J to 4 bases, leaving 9 bases not matched to a gene. The CDR3 is made up of 14 amino acids. The CDR3 sequence is CSAAGQGGNQPQHF. CDR3 DNA: TGCAGTGCCGCCGGCCAGGGGGGAAATCAGCCCCAGCATTTT.